This entry features one T cell receptor (beta chain) sequence. Regarding time point: newly diagnosed GD, antithyroid drugs for less than 3 months. There was RNA extracted from PBMCs, and the TCR library was made from it. In building TCR beta libraries, iRepertoire HTBI primers were used together with Arm-PCR of CDR3 regions. TCRdb re-derived calls from the multiplex PCR reads in MiXCR, one entry per CDR3 protein. The table shows 550,000 to 700,000 distinct CDR3 sequences, with approximately 16% occurring only once. The data were taken from a study of regulatory T cells in long-lasting Graves disease. Deletions cut 3 bases from V and 7 bases from J, with 15 bases between. This CDR3 is 15 amino acids long. Germline lookup yields CDR1 MNHEY and CDR2 SVGAGI. These sequences were also reported in another study, on T cells in Graves' hyperthyroidism and ophthalmopathy. That source notes: The model's output predicted ophthalmopathy at a median of roughly 6 months prior to onset.

The source was peripheral blood mononuclear cells (PBMCs), collected at new diagnosis, from a patient treated with antithyroid drugs. This sequence joins TRBV6-5 and TRBJ2-2, with D perhaps matching TRBD1 or TRBD2 (5 bases each). The clonotype was recovered from a man aged 18 to 35 with Graves disease. The CDR3 DNA is TGTGCCAGCAGTTATCTTACGGGGCCCCACGGGGAGCTGTTTTTT. It yields the protein CASSYLTGPHGELFF.